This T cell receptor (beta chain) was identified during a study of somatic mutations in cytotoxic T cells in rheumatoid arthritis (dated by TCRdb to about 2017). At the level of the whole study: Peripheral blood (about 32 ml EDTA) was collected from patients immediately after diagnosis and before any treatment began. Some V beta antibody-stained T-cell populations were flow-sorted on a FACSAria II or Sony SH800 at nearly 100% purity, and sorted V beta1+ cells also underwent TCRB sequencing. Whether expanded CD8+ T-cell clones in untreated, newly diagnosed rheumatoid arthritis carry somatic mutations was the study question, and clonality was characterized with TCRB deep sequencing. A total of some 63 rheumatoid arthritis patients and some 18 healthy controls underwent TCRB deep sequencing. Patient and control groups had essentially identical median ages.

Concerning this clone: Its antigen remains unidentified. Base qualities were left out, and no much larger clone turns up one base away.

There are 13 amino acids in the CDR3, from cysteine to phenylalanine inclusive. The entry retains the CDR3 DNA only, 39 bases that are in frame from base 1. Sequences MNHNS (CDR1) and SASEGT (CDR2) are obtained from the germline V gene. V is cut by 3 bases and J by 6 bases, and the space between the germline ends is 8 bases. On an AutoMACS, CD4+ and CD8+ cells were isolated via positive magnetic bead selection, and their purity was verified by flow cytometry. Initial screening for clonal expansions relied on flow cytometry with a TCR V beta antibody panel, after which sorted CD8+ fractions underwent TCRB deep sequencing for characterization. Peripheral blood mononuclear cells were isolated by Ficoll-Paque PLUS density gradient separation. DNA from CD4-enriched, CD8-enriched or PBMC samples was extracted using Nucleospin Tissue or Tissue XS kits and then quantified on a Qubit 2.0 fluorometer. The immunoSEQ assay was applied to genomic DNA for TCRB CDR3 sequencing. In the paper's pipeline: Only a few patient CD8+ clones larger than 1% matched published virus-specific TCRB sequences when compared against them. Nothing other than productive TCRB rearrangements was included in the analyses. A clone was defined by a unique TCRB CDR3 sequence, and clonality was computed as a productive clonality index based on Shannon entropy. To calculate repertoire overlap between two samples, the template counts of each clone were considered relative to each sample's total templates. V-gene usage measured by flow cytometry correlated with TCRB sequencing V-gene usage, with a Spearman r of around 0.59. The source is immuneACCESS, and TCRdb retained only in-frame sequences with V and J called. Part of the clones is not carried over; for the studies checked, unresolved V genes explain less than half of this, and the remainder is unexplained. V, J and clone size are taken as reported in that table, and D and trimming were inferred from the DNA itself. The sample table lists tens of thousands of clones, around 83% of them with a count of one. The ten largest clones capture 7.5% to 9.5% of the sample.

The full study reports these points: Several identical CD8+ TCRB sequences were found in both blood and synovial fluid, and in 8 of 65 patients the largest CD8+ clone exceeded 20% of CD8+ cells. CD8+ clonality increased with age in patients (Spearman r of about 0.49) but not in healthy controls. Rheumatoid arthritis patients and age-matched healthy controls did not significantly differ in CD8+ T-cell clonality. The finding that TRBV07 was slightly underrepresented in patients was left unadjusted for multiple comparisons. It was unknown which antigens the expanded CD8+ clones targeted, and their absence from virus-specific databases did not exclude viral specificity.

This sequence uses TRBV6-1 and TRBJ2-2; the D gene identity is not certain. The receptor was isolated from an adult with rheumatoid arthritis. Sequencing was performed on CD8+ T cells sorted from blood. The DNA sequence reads TGTGCCAGCAGTGATGGGCAGCCCGGGGAGCTGTTTTTT. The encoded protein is CASSDGQPGELFF.